Reported below is one T cell receptor beta chain. The V and J ends lost 3 bases and 0 bases respectively, with 11 bases between them. Germline V lookup: CDR1 SGHRS, CDR2 YFSETQ. CDR3 length: 15 amino acids. The data were obtained in a study of blood T cell repertoires in COVID-19. Study summary: The samples span acute and convalescent COVID-19 from the United States, Italy and Spain. The analysed material was cDNA or gDNA that came from T cells, B-cell-depleted T cells, or PBMCs.

Per the original data handling: Amplification of reference gene primers provided the estimated nucleated cell counts. The assay was immunoSEQ multiplex PCR, and TCRdb's table has in-frame clones only and misses some. The DNA gave D and trimming, while V, J and clone size come from that table. The table records 200,000 to 250,000 clones, approximately 84% of them present only once. The material sequenced was peripheral blood. The clonotype originates from a woman aged 60-70 years with acute or convalescent COVID-19. The chain links TRBV5-1 to TRBJ2-3; D is undetermined. Here the CDR3 reads CASSSWARSTDTQYF. CDR3 DNA: TGCGCCAGCAGCTCTTGGGCTCGTAGCACAGATACGCAGTATTTT.